Below are 9 T cell receptor beta chains sequenced from a single sample in a study of cytomegalovirus exposure and HLA in healthy donors. The PCR ran on 60 Vbeta and 13 Jbeta primers. The method was immunoSEQ multiplex PCR; TCRdb's version includes in-frame clones alone and lacks a portion of them. The table includes 85,000 to 120,000 clones, around 79% detected once. Sample: PBMCs. All receptors derive from a man between 60 and 75 years old in good health and CMV-seronegative.

The rearrangement joins TRBV7-2 to TRBJ1-1; tentatively, D is TRBD1 (5 bases). V lost 5 bases, J lost 11 bases, and 21 bases lay in between. The CDR3 spans 14 residues. CDR1 and CDR2 from the germline V gene are SGHTA and FQGNSA. The CDR3 loop is CASSPYGRGVRAFF. For the CDR3, the DNA is TGTGCCAGCAGCCCCTACGGGAGAGGGGTACGGGCTTTCTTT.

The chain joins TRBV7-9 to TRBJ2-5, with TRBD1 as a possible D gene (5 bases). The CDR3 contains 15 residues. Deletions cut 1 base from V and 3 bases from J, with 12 bases between. Germline CDR1 and CDR2: SEHNR and FQNEAQ (reference sequence). CDR3 DNA sequence: TGTGCCAGCAGCTTAGTTGGGCAGGGCGAAGAGACCCAGTACTTC. It specifies CASSLVGQGEETQYF.

CDR3 amino acids: CASSLSGGPWETQYF. The CDR3 region has the DNA TGTGCCAGCAGCTTAAGCGGGGGGCCATGGGAGACCCAGTACTTC. This rearrangement joins TRBV7-6 to TRBJ2-5, with 9 bases matching TRBD2. The CDR3 spans 15 residues. Trimming removed 2 bases from V and 5 bases from J; junction bases left unmatched: 6. The germline gives CDR1 SGHVS, CDR2 FNYEAQ.

This clone was detected only a few times. This rearrangement joins TRBV2 to TRBJ1-3; D is uncertain. Per germline, CDR1 SNHLY and CDR2 FYNNEI. The CDR3 spans 13 residues. V was clipped by 4 bases and J by 2 bases, with 6 bases between them. For the CDR3, the DNA is TGTGCCAGCAGTGCGTCGGCTGGAAACACCATATATTTT. Translated, it gives CASSASAGNTIYF.

The rearrangement links TRBV7-2 to TRBJ1-4; possibly TRBD1 for D (6 bases). The CDR3 has 16 amino acids. CDR1 and CDR2 (germline): SGHTA, FQGNSA. Between the trimmed V and J ends, which lost 1 base and 4 bases, there was a span of 13 bases. The CDR3 protein is CASSLVWGGRNEKLFF. DNA of the CDR3: TGTGCCAGCAGCTTAGTATGGGGGGGCCGTAATGAAAAACTGTTTTTT.

The chain recombines TRBV18 with TRBJ2-3; D is uncertain. CDR1 is KGHSH, CDR2 LQKENI, per germline. The V end was cut by 3 bases, the J end by 0 bases, with 4 bases between. The CDR3 is made up of 13 amino acids. The CDR3 here is CASSPFSTDTQYF. CDR3 bases: TGTGCCAGCTCACCCTTTAGCACAGATACGCAGTATTTT.

The J gene is TRBJ2-5, the V gene TRBV30, with D perhaps matching TRBD1 (6 bases). Per germline, CDR1 GTSNPN and CDR2 SVGIG (reference sequence). V shed 2 bases and J shed 0 bases, with 13 bases lying between them. There are 15 residues in the CDR3. The CDR3: CAWSKLQGNQETQYF. The CDR3 nucleotides are TGTGCCTGGAGTAAGTTACAGGGTAACCAAGAGACCCAGTACTTC.

The V and J genes are TRBV4-3 and TRBJ2-2; D is possibly TRBD1 (5 bases). The germline CDR1 and CDR2 sequences are LGHNA and YSLEER. The CDR3 loop spans 16 amino acids. Trimming took 4 bases from V and 3 from J, leaving 15 bases between them. CDR3 nucleotide sequence: TGCGCCAGCAGCCCTATGGCCAGGGTGTACACCGGGGAGCTGTTTTTT. It encodes CASSPMARVYTGELFF.

The chain couples TRBV5-1 to TRBJ2-5; weak D call: TRBD2 (6 bases). The germline V and J ends were trimmed by 0 bases and 4 bases, with 10 bases remaining between them. Germline V CDR1 and CDR2: SGHRS, YFSETQ. The CDR3 is 14 amino acids. CDR3 in DNA: TGCGCCAGCAGCTTGGGCGGGGTGGGAGAGACCCAGTACTTC. This gives the protein CASSLGGVGETQYF.